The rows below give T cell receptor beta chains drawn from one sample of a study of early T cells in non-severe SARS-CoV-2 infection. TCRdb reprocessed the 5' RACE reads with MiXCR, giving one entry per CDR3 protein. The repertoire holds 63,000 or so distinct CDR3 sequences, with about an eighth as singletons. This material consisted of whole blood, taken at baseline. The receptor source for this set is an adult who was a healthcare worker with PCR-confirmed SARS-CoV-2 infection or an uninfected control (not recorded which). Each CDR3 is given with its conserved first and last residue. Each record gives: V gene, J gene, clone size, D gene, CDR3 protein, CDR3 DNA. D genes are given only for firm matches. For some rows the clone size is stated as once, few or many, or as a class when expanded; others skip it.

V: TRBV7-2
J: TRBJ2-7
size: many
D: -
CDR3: CASTSQGYEQYF
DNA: TGTGCCAGCACCTCCCAGGGGTACGAGCAGTACTTC

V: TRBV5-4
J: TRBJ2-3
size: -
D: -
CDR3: CASSLFRGGGTDTQYF
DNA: TGTGCCAGCAGCTTGTTCAGGGGCGGGGGCACAGATACGCAGTATTTT

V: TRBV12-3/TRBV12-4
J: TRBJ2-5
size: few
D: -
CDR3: CASSFIQVQETQYF
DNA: TGTGCCAGCAGTTTTATACAAGTCCAAGAGACCCAGTACTTC

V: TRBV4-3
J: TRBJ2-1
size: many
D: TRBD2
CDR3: CASSQRLAGAIRYNEQFF
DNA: TGCGCCAGCAGCCAAAGACTAGCGGGAGCGATAAGGTACAATGAGCAGTTCTTC

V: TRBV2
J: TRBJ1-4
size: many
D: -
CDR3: CASRKQTGKTNEKLFF
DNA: TGTGCCAGCAGAAAGCAGACGGGAAAAACTAATGAAAAACTGTTTTTT

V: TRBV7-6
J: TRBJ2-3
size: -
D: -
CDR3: CASSLGSVADTQYF
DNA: TGTGCCAGCAGCTTAGGATCAGTGGCAGATACGCAGTATTTT

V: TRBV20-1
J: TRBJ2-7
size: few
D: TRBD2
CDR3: CSASPTSGDFYEQYF
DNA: TGCAGTGCTAGTCCTACTAGCGGGGACTTCTACGAGCAGTACTTC

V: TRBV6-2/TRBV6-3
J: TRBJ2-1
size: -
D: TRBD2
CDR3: CASSKTSGRAGEQFF
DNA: TGTGCCAGCAGCAAGACTAGCGGGAGGGCCGGTGAGCAGTTCTTC

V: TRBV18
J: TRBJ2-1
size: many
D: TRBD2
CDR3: CASSPGLALNNEQFF
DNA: TGTGCCAGCTCACCGGGACTAGCTTTAAACAATGAGCAGTTCTTC

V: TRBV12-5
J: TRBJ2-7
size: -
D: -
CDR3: CASGPQYEQYF
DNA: TGTGCTAGTGGGCCCCAGTACGAGCAGTACTTC

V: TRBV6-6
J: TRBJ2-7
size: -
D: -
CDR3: CASSSPYEQYF
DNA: TGTGCCAGCAGTTCCCCCTACGAGCAGTACTTC

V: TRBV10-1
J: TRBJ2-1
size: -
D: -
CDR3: CASSELGREAEQFF
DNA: TGCGCCAGCAGTGAGTTGGGCAGGGAGGCTGAGCAGTTCTTC

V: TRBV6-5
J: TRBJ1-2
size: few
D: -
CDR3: CASSYSNTGYGYTF
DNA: TGTGCCAGCAGTTACTCGAATACAGGGTATGGCTACACCTTC

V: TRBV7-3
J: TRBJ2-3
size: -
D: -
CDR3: CASSLRGDSTDTQYF
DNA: TGTGCCAGCAGCTTAAGGGGGGACAGCACAGATACGCAGTATTTT

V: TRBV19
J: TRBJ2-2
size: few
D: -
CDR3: CASSRDRLPAGELFF
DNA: TGTGCCAGTAGTCGGGACCGCCTCCCGGCCGGGGAGCTGTTTTTT

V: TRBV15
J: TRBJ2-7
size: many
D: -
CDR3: CATSRDPSSSYEQYF
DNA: TGTGCCACCAGCAGAGATCCGAGTTCCTCCTACGAGCAGTACTTC

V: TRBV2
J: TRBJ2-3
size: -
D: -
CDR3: CASSERAGDTQYF
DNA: TGTGCCAGCAGTGAAAGGGCGGGAGATACGCAGTATTTT

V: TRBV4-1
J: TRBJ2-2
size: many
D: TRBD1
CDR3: CASSLTGTGSTGELFF
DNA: TGCGCCAGCAGCCTTACCGGGACAGGGAGCACCGGGGAGCTGTTTTTT

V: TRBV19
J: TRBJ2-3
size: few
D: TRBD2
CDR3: CASSINPAGVTDTQYF
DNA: TGTGCCAGTAGTATTAATCCAGCGGGAGTCACAGATACGCAGTATTTT

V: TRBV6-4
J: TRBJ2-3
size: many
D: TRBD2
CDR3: CASSDATSGGADTQYF
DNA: TGTGCCAGCAGTGACGCGACTAGCGGGGGGGCAGATACGCAGTATTTT

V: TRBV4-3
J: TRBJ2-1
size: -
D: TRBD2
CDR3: CASSQRSGGGRASGEQFF
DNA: TGCGCCAGCAGCCAAAGATCGGGTGGCGGGAGGGCCAGCGGTGAGCAGTTCTTC

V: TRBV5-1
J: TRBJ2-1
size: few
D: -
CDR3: CASSATWRENEQFF
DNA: TGCGCCAGCAGCGCCACTTGGCGGGAAAATGAGCAGTTCTTC

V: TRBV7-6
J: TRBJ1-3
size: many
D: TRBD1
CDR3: CASSPRGGGTGNTIYF
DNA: TGTGCCAGCAGCCCCAGGGGGGGAGGGACTGGAAACACCATATATTTT

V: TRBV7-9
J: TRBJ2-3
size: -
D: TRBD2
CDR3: CASSHTGTSGTQRTDTQYF
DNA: TGTGCCAGCAGCCACACCGGGACTAGCGGCACCCAGCGCACAGATACGCAGTATTTT

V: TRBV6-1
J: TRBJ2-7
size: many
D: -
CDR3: CASSESHLRGYEQYF
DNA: TGTGCCAGCAGTGAAAGCCACCTACGTGGCTACGAGCAGTACTTC

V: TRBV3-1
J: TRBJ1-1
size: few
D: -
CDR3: CASSQTTGTEAFF
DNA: TGTGCCAGCAGCCAAACCACGGGCACTGAAGCTTTCTTT

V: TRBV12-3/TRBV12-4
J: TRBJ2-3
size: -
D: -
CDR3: CASSFRTDTQYF
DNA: TGTGCCAGCAGTTTTAGGACAGATACGCAGTATTTT

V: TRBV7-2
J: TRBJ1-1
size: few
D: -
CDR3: CASSLVVGQAFF
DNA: TGTGCCAGCAGCTTAGTTGTCGGGCAAGCTTTCTTT

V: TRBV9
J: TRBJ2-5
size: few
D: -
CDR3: CASSVEVGQTQYF
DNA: TGTGCCAGCAGCGTAGAGGTTGGGCAGACCCAGTACTTC

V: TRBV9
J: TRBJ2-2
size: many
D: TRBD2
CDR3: CASSVERETNTGELFF
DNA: TGTGCCAGCAGCGTGGAGCGGGAAACGAACACCGGGGAGCTGTTTTTT

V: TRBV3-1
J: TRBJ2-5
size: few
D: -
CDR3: CASSREGGPETQYF
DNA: TGTGCCAGCAGCCGAGAGGGGGGGCCGGAGACCCAGTACTTC

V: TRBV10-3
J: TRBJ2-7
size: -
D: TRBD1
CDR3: CAISQGQGLSYEQYF
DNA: TGTGCCATCAGCCAGGGACAGGGGCTTTCCTACGAGCAGTACTTC

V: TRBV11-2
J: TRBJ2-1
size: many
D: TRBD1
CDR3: CASSPRPGQGPKNEQFF
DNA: TGTGCCAGCAGCCCCCGTCCGGGACAGGGACCCAAGAATGAGCAGTTCTTC

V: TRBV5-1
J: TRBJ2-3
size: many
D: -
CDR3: CASSPGLLDTQYF
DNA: TGCGCCAGCAGCCCAGGATTATTGGATACGCAGTATTTT

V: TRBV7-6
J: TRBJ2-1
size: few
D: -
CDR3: CASRPRGKHEQFF
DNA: TGTGCCAGCAGACCCCGCGGGAAACATGAGCAGTTCTTC

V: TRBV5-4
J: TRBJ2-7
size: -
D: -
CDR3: CASSSLGVAGTTGSYEQYF
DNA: TGTGCCAGCAGCTCGTTGGGCGTTGCGGGAACAACGGGGTCCTACGAGCAGTACTTC

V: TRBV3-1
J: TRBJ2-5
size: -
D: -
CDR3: CASSQFLETQYF
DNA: TGTGCCAGCAGCCAATTCCTGGAGACCCAGTACTTC

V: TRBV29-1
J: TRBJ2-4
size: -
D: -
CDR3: CSAGHLAKNIQYF
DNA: TGCAGCGCCGGACACTTAGCCAAAAACATTCAGTACTTC

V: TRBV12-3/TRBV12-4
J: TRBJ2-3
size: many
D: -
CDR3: CASSQRQPSDTQYF
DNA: TGTGCCAGCAGCCAAAGACAGCCTTCAGATACGCAGTATTTT

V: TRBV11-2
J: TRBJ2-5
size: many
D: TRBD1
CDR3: CASRTGEETQYF
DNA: TGTGCCAGCAGAACAGGGGAAGAGACCCAGTACTTC